These T cell receptor beta chains were read from a single sample in a study of regulatory T cells in long-lasting Graves disease. TCRdb re-analysed the multiplex PCR reads in MiXCR, keeping a single row per CDR3 protein. The sample lists about 560,000 distinct CDR3 sequences; about 16% were seen once. These data are also associated with another study on T cells in Graves' hyperthyroidism and ophthalmopathy.

Specimen: peripheral blood mononuclear cells (PBMCs), collected at new diagnosis, from a patient treated with antithyroid drugs. The origin of the receptors is a man aged 18 to 29 with Graves disease. Each CDR3 is given with its conserved first and last residue. D genes are given only for firm matches. Not all rows give a size; the values are once, few, many and, for expanded clones, a class.

size: -
J: TRBJ2-2
D: -
V: TRBV3-1
length: 20
DNA: TGTGCCAGCAGCCCCTGCCGGGACCACACCAGACTTACGAACACCGGGGAGCTGTTTTTT
CDR3: CASSPCRDHTRLTNTGELFF

size: -
J: TRBJ2-1
D: -
V: TRBV7-2
length: 15
DNA: TGTGCCAGCAGCTTAGCGGGAGATGGCTACAATGAGCAGTTCTTC
CDR3: CASSLAGDGYNEQFF

size: few
J: TRBJ2-7
D: TRBD2
V: TRBV6-1
length: 15
DNA: TGTGCCAGCAGCAGCTTAGCGGGAGCCCCCTACGAGCAGTACTTC
CDR3: CASSSLAGAPYEQYF

size: many
J: TRBJ1-2
D: TRBD1
V: TRBV18
length: 16
DNA: TGTGCCAGCTCACCAGGAGAGACAGGGGGCGCAGGCGGCTACACCTTC
CDR3: CASSPGETGGAGGYTF

size: many
J: TRBJ2-2
D: -
V: TRBV10-3
length: 15
DNA: TGTGCCATCAGTCCCGGGACAACGAACACCGGGGAGCTGTTTTTT
CDR3: CAISPGTTNTGELFF

size: many
J: TRBJ1-6
D: -
V: TRBV3-1
length: 14
DNA: TGTGCCAGCAGCCAGGGGACGGATAATTCACCCCTCCACTTT
CDR3: CASSQGTDNSPLHF

size: -
J: TRBJ1-3
D: -
V: TRBV4-2
length: 15
DNA: TGTGCCAGCAGCCAGACCGCAGGGGTCGGAAACACCATATATTTT
CDR3: CASSQTAGVGNTIYF

size: few
J: TRBJ1-4
D: -
V: TRBV5-6
length: 15
DNA: TGTGCCAGCAGCTTTGGTCTGGGGCGTAATGAAAAACTGTTTTTT
CDR3: CASSFGLGRNEKLFF

size: many
J: TRBJ1-2
D: -
V: TRBV12-3/TRBV12-4
length: 12
DNA: TGTGCCAGCAATATACAGGGTTATGGCTACACCTTC
CDR3: CASNIQGYGYTF

size: -
J: TRBJ2-1
D: -
V: TRBV12-5
length: 15
DNA: TGTGCTAGTGGTACCGACCGGCTAGGGGGTAATGAGCAGTTCTTC
CDR3: CASGTDRLGGNEQFF

size: -
J: TRBJ2-3
D: TRBD1
V: TRBV24-1
length: 15
DNA: TGTGCCACCAGTGACGGACAGGGGCGAACAGATACGCAGTATTTT
CDR3: CATSDGQGRTDTQYF

size: -
J: TRBJ2-7
D: -
V: TRBV27
length: 13
DNA: TGTGCCAGCAGTCCGAACGAGGACCACGAGCAGTACTTC
CDR3: CASSPNEDHEQYF

size: many
J: TRBJ2-2
D: -
V: TRBV7-8
length: 13
DNA: TGTGCCACCCCCCGGGGGTACACCGGGGAGCTGTTTTTT
CDR3: CATPRGYTGELFF

size: many
J: TRBJ2-5
D: -
V: TRBV29-1
length: 14
DNA: TGCAGTCACTCGGCGACTGGAAACCAAGAGACCCAGTACTTC
CDR3: CSHSATGNQETQYF

size: -
J: TRBJ2-1
D: TRBD2
V: TRBV7-2
length: 15
DNA: TGTGCCAGCAGCTCCCTAGCGGGAGGTTGGAATGAGCAGTTCTTC
CDR3: CASSSLAGGWNEQFF

size: -
J: TRBJ1-2
D: -
V: TRBV25-1
length: 13
DNA: TGTGCCAGCAGTGAATCTGTTATCGGTGGCTACACCTTC
CDR3: CASSESVIGGYTF

size: few
J: TRBJ1-2
D: -
V: TRBV19
length: 14
DNA: TGTGCCAGTAGTATTGGCCAGGGCTTCTATGGCTACACCTTC
CDR3: CASSIGQGFYGYTF

size: -
J: TRBJ1-3
D: -
V: TRBV6-7
length: 12
DNA: TGTGCCACAGATATTCCTGGAAACACCATATATTTT
CDR3: CATDIPGNTIYF

size: -
J: TRBJ2-1
D: -
V: TRBV27
length: 13
DNA: TGTGCCAGCAGTTTAAAACGGGTCAATGAGCAGTTCTTC
CDR3: CASSLKRVNEQFF

size: many
J: TRBJ1-2
D: TRBD1
V: TRBV28
length: 14
DNA: TGTGCCAGCAGTCGGGACAGGGGGAAGTATGGCTACACCTTC
CDR3: CASSRDRGKYGYTF

size: -
J: TRBJ2-1
D: TRBD1
V: TRBV29-1
length: 13
DNA: TGCAGCGTTGCCGAGACAGGGTTCTTCGAGCAGTTCTTC
CDR3: CSVAETGFFEQFF

size: few
J: TRBJ2-1
D: TRBD1
V: TRBV11-2
length: 16
DNA: TGTGTCAGCAGCGAAATCGACAGGGGGGGGTACAATGAGCAGTTCTTC
CDR3: CVSSEIDRGGYNEQFF

size: many
J: TRBJ2-7
D: TRBD1
V: TRBV11-2
length: 12
DNA: TGTGCCAGCAGCCCGGACAGGGTCGAGCAGTACTTC
CDR3: CASSPDRVEQYF

size: many
J: TRBJ2-1
D: TRBD2
V: TRBV5-1
length: 15
DNA: TGCGCCAGCAGCTTCGATAGCGGGAGATTCAATGAGCAGTTCTTC
CDR3: CASSFDSGRFNEQFF

size: many
J: TRBJ2-3
D: -
V: TRBV6-5
length: 21
DNA: TGTGCCAGCAGTTACTCGACGGCAGGAGGCTCAAATATGAGCGTCACAGATACGCAGTATTTT
CDR3: CASSYSTAGGSNMSVTDTQYF

size: -
J: TRBJ2-7
D: TRBD2
V: TRBV3-1
length: 13
DNA: TGTGCCAGCAGCGATGCTAGCGGCTACGAGCAGTACTTC
CDR3: CASSDASGYEQYF

size: once
J: TRBJ2-3
D: -
V: TRBV7-3
length: 15
DNA: TGTGCCAGCAGCTCAACCGGGACACCCACAGATACGCAGTATTTT
CDR3: CASSSTGTPTDTQYF

size: many
J: TRBJ2-1
D: TRBD1
V: TRBV20-1
length: 15
DNA: TGCAGTGCTGGATCCAGGGACAGGGTTTACAATGAGCAGTTCTTC
CDR3: CSAGSRDRVYNEQFF

size: -
J: TRBJ2-2
D: -
V: TRBV29-1
length: 12
DNA: TGCAGCGTTGAAGTGGGCACCGGGGAGCTGTTTTTT
CDR3: CSVEVGTGELFF

size: -
J: TRBJ2-7
D: TRBD2
V: TRBV9
length: 16
DNA: TGTGCCAGCAGCGTACTAGCGGGAGGACCCGCCTACGAGCAGTACTTC
CDR3: CASSVLAGGPAYEQYF

size: many
J: TRBJ2-2
D: -
V: TRBV11-1
length: 14
DNA: TGTGCCAGCAGCTACCGGGACGGCGGTGGGGAGCTGTTTTTT
CDR3: CASSYRDGGGELFF

size: -
J: TRBJ2-1
D: -
V: TRBV9
length: 12
DNA: TGTGCCAGCAGCGCAGACAGCTATGAGCAGTTCTTC
CDR3: CASSADSYEQFF

size: many
J: TRBJ2-1
D: -
V: TRBV28
length: 14
DNA: TGTGCCAGCAGTTTATCCCAGGGCGGCAATGAGCAGTTCTTC
CDR3: CASSLSQGGNEQFF

size: -
J: TRBJ1-2
D: -
V: TRBV27
length: 15
DNA: TGTGCCAGCAGTTTAGAGGGACAACCCTTCTATGGCTACACCTTC
CDR3: CASSLEGQPFYGYTF

size: many
J: TRBJ1-5
D: TRBD1
V: TRBV20-1
length: 13
DNA: TGCAGTGCTTATACAGGGGGCTACCAGCCCCAGCATTTT
CDR3: CSAYTGGYQPQHF

size: few
J: TRBJ1-5
D: -
V: TRBV5-5
length: 15
DNA: TGTGCCAGCAGCTTGGGAGGCAGACGCGGAGAGCCCCAGCATTTT
CDR3: CASSLGGRRGEPQHF

size: -
J: TRBJ2-1
D: -
V: TRBV4-1
length: 13
DNA: TGCGCCAGCAGCCAGGCAGGGATTAATGAGCAGTTCTTC
CDR3: CASSQAGINEQFF

size: -
J: TRBJ2-3
D: -
V: TRBV4-1
length: 16
DNA: TGCGCCAGCAGCCAGGGGTGGGCACTTGGTTCAGATACGCAGTATTTT
CDR3: CASSQGWALGSDTQYF

size: -
J: TRBJ1-5
D: TRBD1
V: TRBV2
length: 20
DNA: TGTGCCAGCAGTGTACCCTTAACAGGGGCTGTCACCTTTTCTTCTCAGCCCCAGCATTTT
CDR3: CASSVPLTGAVTFSSQPQHF